What follows are 30 T cell receptor beta chains derived from one specimen sequenced in a study of regulatory T cells in long-lasting Graves disease. Construction of the TCR beta libraries employed iRepertoire HTBI primers in conjunction with Arm-PCR of CDR3 regions. TCRdb called the multiplex PCR reads again in MiXCR, with one record for every CDR3 protein. The table includes 360,000 or so distinct CDR3 sequences, around 15% detected once. The time point is: newly diagnosed GD, antithyroid drugs for less than 3 months. Construction of the TCR library relied on RNA isolated from PBMCs. These data are also associated with another study on T cells in Graves' hyperthyroidism and ophthalmopathy.

Here the sequenced sample was peripheral blood mononuclear cells (PBMCs), taken at new diagnosis, from a patient treated with antithyroid drugs. Every receptor here comes from a man aged 40-49 years with Graves disease.

At least ten counts were recorded for this clonotype. The CDR3 coding sequence is TGTGCCAGCAGTGCTAGGGCCAGAAACTATGGCTACACCTTC. Amino acids: CASSARARNYGYTF. The genes are TRBV6-2 or TRBV6-3 and TRBJ1-2, with D hard to call. This CDR3 comprises 14 residues. V lost 5 bases and J lost 2, with 12 bases in between. In germline, CDR1 is MNHEY, CDR2 SVGEGT.

This clonotype occurred many times. This chain joins TRBV10-1 and TRBJ1-1; maybe TRBD1 (6 bases). Germline V gene data show CDR1 as WNHNN and CDR2 as SYGVQD (reference sequence). The V end lost 10 bases, the J end lost 5 bases, and 17 bases lay between the germline ends. The CDR3 totals 13 residues. The CDR3 sequence: CATSRSQGTEAFF. The CDR3 coding sequence is TGCGCCACTTCTCGGAGTCAGGGGACTGAAGCTTTCTTT.

This clonotype appeared many times. The chain joins TRBV29-1 to TRBJ2-3; 12 bases line up with TRBD2. J was trimmed by 3 bases and V by 7 bases; bases with no gene match: 17. Germline CDR1 SQVTM, CDR2 ANQGSEA. The CDR3 runs to 18 residues. CDR3 sequence (DNA): TGCAGCGCTGAGGCTAGCGGGGGGGCTTTTCCGAGAACAGATACGCAGTATTTT. Translating it yields CSAEASGGAFPRTDTQYF.

The sample holds many counts of this clonotype. The V gene is TRBV28, the J gene TRBJ1-2, with 7 bases identical to TRBD1. With 10 bases clipped from V and 6 bases from J, the junction kept 14 bases outside the gene matches. The CDR3 sequence is 14 residues long. CDR1 is MDHEN and CDR2 is SYDVKM in the germline V gene. For the CDR3, the DNA is TGTGCCACACGATATGCGGGGACAGAAAATGGCTACACCTTC. Its translation: CATRYAGTENGYTF.

This chain links TRBV5-1 with TRBJ1-2; D ambiguous. The CDR3 runs 14 residues. The V end lost 0 bases, the J end lost 2 bases, and 8 bases lay between the germline ends. Germline V lookup: CDR1 SGHRS, CDR2 YFSETQ. CDR3 coding DNA: TGCGCCAGCAGCTTGGGTCCAGCCAACTATGGCTACACCTTC. Its translation is CASSLGPANYGYTF.

In this sample, this clonotype turned up many times. The V gene is TRBV2, the J gene TRBJ2-7; TRBD2 matches at 8 bases. This CDR3 spans 13 amino acids. V dropped 3 bases and J dropped 8; count of bases not matched to a gene: 6. In germline, CDR1 is SNHLY, CDR2 FYNNEI. The CDR3 here is CASSESGGGKQYF. CDR3 in DNA: TGTGCCAGCAGTGAGTCCGGGGGGGGAAAGCAGTACTTC.

In this sample, this clonotype turned up many times. This chain uses TRBV5-1 with TRBJ2-1, with a possible D match to TRBD1 (6 bases). The CDR3 sequence is 14 residues long. V gave up 4 bases and J gave up 6 bases, with 14 bases separating them. The germline V gene has CDR1 SGHRS and CDR2 YFSETQ. CDR3 loop: CASSNGTTLNEQFF. For the CDR3, the DNA is TGCGCCAGCAGCAACGGGACAACCCTCAATGAGCAGTTCTTC.

This clonotype was counted at least ten times. The gene calls are TRBV5-1 and TRBJ2-5; no clear D. CDR1 SGHRS and CDR2 YFSETQ come from the germline V gene. The CDR3 has 14 residues. Trimming cost V 1 base and J 4 bases, with 11 bases left between them. CDR3 sequence: CASSLMSPRETQYF. Written as DNA, the CDR3 is TGCGCCAGCAGCTTGATGTCACCACGAGAGACCCAGTACTTC.

This clonotype was observed a handful of times. The chain employs TRBV20-1 and TRBJ2-7; no clear D gene. Germline V lookup: CDR1 DFQATT, CDR2 SNEGSKA (reference sequence). V lost 2 bases to trimming and J lost 3 bases, with 14 bases between them. The CDR3 contains 14 residues. CDR3 in amino acids: CSARKPIPGYEQYF. CDR3 nucleotides: TGCAGTGCTAGAAAACCCATACCGGGCTACGAGCAGTACTTC.

This chain joins TRBV10-2 and TRBJ2-7; tentative D call: TRBD2 (5 bases). Trimming shortened V by 6 bases and J by 1 base, and 13 bases separated the two germline ends. The CDR3 has 14 amino acids. CDR1 is WSHSY and CDR2 is SAAADI in the germline V gene. CDR3 DNA sequence: TGCGCCAGCAGGCCCCTTCGGGATTCCTACGAGCAGTACTTC. It translates to CASRPLRDSYEQYF.

This chain links TRBV6-1 with TRBJ2-2; perhaps TRBD1 as D (5 bases). This CDR3 has 15 residues. The V gene lost 6 bases and the J gene lost 1 base, with 12 bases spanning the gap. CDR1 and CDR2 (germline): MNHNS, SASEGT. This chain's CDR3 is CASSQDQGNTGELFF. The CDR3 DNA reads as TGTGCCAGCAGCCAAGACCAGGGGAACACCGGGGAGCTGTTTTTT.

This clonotype was counted only a few times. V is TRBV5-1 and J is TRBJ1-4; D may be TRBD1 (5 bases). The germline V and J ends were trimmed by 0 bases and 6 bases, with 9 bases remaining between them. Germline V gene lookup returns CDR1 SGHRS and CDR2 YFSETQ. The CDR3 covers 14 residues. CDR3 protein: CASSLGQRDEKLFF. The CDR3 nucleotides are TGCGCCAGCAGCTTGGGACAGAGAGATGAAAAACTGTTTTTT.

This clonotype has a count of ten or more. This chain joins TRBV20-1 and TRBJ2-3; D tentatively reads TRBD1 or TRBD2 (5 bases each). Germline V gives CDR1 DFQATT, CDR2 SNEGSKA (reference sequence). The CDR3 runs 14 residues. Trimming cost V 3 bases and J 3 bases, with 13 bases left between them. The CDR3 region is CSASTTAETDTQYF. The CDR3 DNA is TGCAGTGCTAGTACGACAGCGGAGACAGATACGCAGTATTTT.

A remark on this clonotype: Just one base apart from a much larger clone, this may be a read error. This chain links TRBV6-1 with TRBJ2-3, with 11 bases fitting TRBD2. This CDR3 has 18 amino acids. Trimming at V came to 2 bases and at J to 3 bases, leaving 10 bases not matched to a gene. Germline loops: CDR1 MNHNS, CDR2 SASEGT. The CDR3 loop is CASSELVASGGNTDTQYF. In nucleotides, the CDR3 is TGTGCCAGCAGTGAACTAGTGGCTAGCGGGGGGAATACAGATACGCAGTATTTT.

V and J are TRBV4-3 and TRBJ1-1; possible D gene TRBD1, 5 bases. This CDR3 contains 15 residues. CDR1 is LGHNA, CDR2 YSLEER, per germline. V lost 1 base to trimming and J lost 7 bases, with 16 bases between them. CDR3 sequence (DNA): TGCGCCAGCAGCCAAGTAGAGAGGGGCAGAGGTGAAGCTTTCTTT. This gives the protein CASSQVERGRGEAFF.

In its sample, this clonotype was seen many times. The chain employs TRBV18 and TRBJ2-4; D remains ambiguous. The CDR3 extends over 12 amino acids. The germline V gene has CDR1 KGHSH and CDR2 LQKENI. V shed 4 bases and J shed 6 bases, with 7 bases lying between them. The CDR3 DNA reads as TGTGCCAGCTCACGGGAAGCAAACATTCAGTACTTC. It is translated as CASSREANIQYF.

The chain has TRBV9 and TRBJ1-6; 7 bases are shared with TRBD1. Unmatched junction bases numbered 8, after V lost 0 bases and J lost 11 bases. The CDR3 is made up of 15 amino acids. Germline V lookup: CDR1 SGDLS, CDR2 YYNGEE. As DNA, the CDR3 is TGTGCCAGCAGCGTAGACGGGACAGAAGGCACACCCCTCCACTTT. Translating gives CASSVDGTEGTPLHF.

The gene calls are TRBV12-3 or TRBV12-4 and TRBJ1-5; D may be TRBD1 (5 bases). The CDR3 is 15 residues long. Trimming took 6 bases from V and 3 from J, leaving 15 bases between them. CDR3 sequence (DNA): TGTGCCAGCAGATTGGGGCGGGGGATCAATCAGCCCCAGCATTTT. Its translation: CASRLGRGINQPQHF.

Ten or more counts support this clonotype. The chain employs TRBV18 and TRBJ2-1; 12 bases match TRBD1. The CDR3 runs 15 residues. The V gene's germline CDR1 is KGHSH and CDR2 LQKENI. V lost 0 bases, J lost 7 bases, and 1 base stayed unmatched. CDR3 DNA sequence: TGTGCCAGCTCACCACCGGGACAGGGGGCGAATGAGCAGTTCTTC. It yields the protein CASSPPGQGANEQFF.

This clonotype was seen only a few times. CDR3 nucleotides: TGCGCCAGCAGACGTCGTGAGGCGAATGAGCAGTTCTTC. As protein: CASRRREANEQFF. This sequence joins TRBV5-1 and TRBJ2-1; D remains unclear. V gave up 5 bases and J gave up 7 bases, with 13 bases separating them. The CDR3 has 13 residues. Germline V gene sequence: CDR1 SGHRS, CDR2 YFSETQ.

This clonotype was recorded at least ten times. The J gene is TRBJ1-3, the V gene TRBV11-2, with TRBD1 identical over 9 bases. Germline V CDR1 and CDR2: SGHAT, FQNNGV. V gave up 6 bases and J gave up 2 bases; unmatched junction bases: 2. CDR3 size: 14 residues. CDR3: CASSRQGAGNTIYF. CDR3 sequence (DNA): TGTGCCAGCAGTCGACAGGGGGCTGGAAACACCATATATTTT.

This clonotype was seen ten or more times. The chain has TRBV7-2 and TRBJ2-5; 7 bases are shared with TRBD2. The CDR3 sequence is 15 residues long. J gave up 5 bases and V 3 bases, and 9 bases lay outside the gene matches. The V gene's germline CDR1 is SGHTA and CDR2 FQGNSA. CDR3 amino acids: CASSFPLGGWETQYF. For the CDR3, the DNA is TGTGCCAGCAGCTTCCCGTTGGGGGGGTGGGAGACCCAGTACTTC.

This clonotype was found many times. This chain uses TRBV6-1 with TRBJ2-1, with TRBD2 matching 8 bases. J gave up 3 bases and V 6 bases, and 13 bases lay outside the gene matches. The CDR3 extends over 17 amino acids. Per the germline V gene, CDR1 is MNHNS and CDR2 is SASEGT. The CDR3: CASSTLMGAGGYNEQFF. As DNA, the CDR3 is TGTGCCAGCAGCACCCTCATGGGGGCGGGGGGCTACAATGAGCAGTTCTTC.

This clonotype was detected many times. The genes are TRBV7-9 and TRBJ2-7, with 9 nucleotides matching TRBD2. Germline CDR1 and CDR2: SEHNR and FQNEAQ (reference sequence). The CDR3 totals 13 residues. The ends lost 5 bases at V and 4 bases at J; junction bases unmatched: 3. CDR3 protein: CASSPSGGYEQYF. CDR3 bases: TGTGCCAGCAGCCCGAGCGGGGGGTACGAGCAGTACTTC.

Comment on this clonotype: This clone may be a read error of a much larger clone one base away. The chain couples TRBV7-2 to TRBJ1-6; D may be TRBD1 (5 bases). Looked up from germline, CDR1 is SGHTA and CDR2 is FQGNSA. This CDR3 region has 14 residues. CDR3 sequence reads: CASSSRGLNSRLHF. CDR3 coding DNA: TGTGCCAGCAGCTCAAGGGGTCTTAATTCACGCCTCCACTTT.

This clonotype was seen only a few times. The chain recombines TRBV4-1 with TRBJ2-2, with D maybe TRBD2 (5 bases). The CDR3 loop spans 17 amino acids. CDR1 MGHRA and CDR2 YSYEKL come from the germline V gene. V lost 1 base and J lost 7, with 19 bases in between. CDR3 in amino acids: CASSQAPGLADGGELFF. For the CDR3, the DNA is TGCGCCAGCAGCCAAGCTCCGGGTCTAGCAGACGGCGGGGAGCTGTTTTTT.

This clonotype was detected many times. The V gene is TRBV5-5, the J gene TRBJ2-3, with D perhaps given as TRBD1 or TRBD2 (5 bases each). Trimming removed 0 bases at V and 1 base at J, with 12 bases between. CDR1 and CDR2 (germline): SGHKS, YYEKEE (reference sequence). CDR3 size: 16 residues. CDR3 sequence reads: CASSLAGLGGTDTQYF. The CDR3 DNA is TGTGCCAGCAGCTTGGCAGGGCTCGGGGGCACAGATACGCAGTATTTT.

This clonotype was detected ten times or more. Here the CDR3 reads CASTSGAGVNTEAFF. The CDR3 DNA reads TGTGCCAGCACCTCAGGGGCTGGCGTGAACACTGAAGCTTTCTTT. This chain links TRBV12-3 or TRBV12-4 with TRBJ1-1; D perhaps matches TRBD1 (6 bases). The V end lost 7 bases, the J end lost 0 bases, and 15 bases lay between the germline ends. This CDR3 spans 15 amino acids.

This clonotype was observed a few times. J is TRBJ1-5 and V is TRBV20-1; TRBD1 aligns across 9 bases. This CDR3 contains 15 residues. Per germline, CDR1 DFQATT and CDR2 SNEGSKA (reference sequence). The ends lost 1 base at V and 5 bases at J; junction bases unmatched: 6. The CDR3: CSARGDRGVYQPQHF. As DNA, the CDR3 is TGCAGTGCTAGAGGTGACAGGGGGGTGTATCAGCCCCAGCATTTT.

V is TRBV20-1 and J is TRBJ1-1; possibly TRBD1 for D (6 bases). The germline gives CDR1 DFQATT, CDR2 SNEGSKA (reference sequence). The CDR3 covers 14 residues. The ends were cut back, 5 bases at V and 5 bases at J, with 18 bases in the middle. CDR3 in amino acids: CSALTGNQGTEAFF. For the CDR3, the DNA is TGCAGTGCTCTGACAGGAAACCAAGGGACTGAAGCTTTCTTT.